These 13 T cell receptor beta chains came from one sample sequenced in a study of blood T cell repertoires in COVID-19. Sequencing was performed with immunoSEQ multiplex PCR; in TCRdb, only in-frame clones are kept and a portion is missing. The table records over 15,000 clones, approximately 85% of them present only once. Sample: peripheral blood. Receptors were obtained from a man between 65 and 79 years old in a cohort sampled during active COVID-19.

This clone was counted between two and nine times. V and J are TRBV2 and TRBJ2-7; D is perhaps TRBD1 (5 bases). CDR1 is SNHLY and CDR2 is FYNNEI in the germline V gene. This CDR3 is built from 15 residues. V was cut by 6 bases and J by 0 bases, with 15 bases left in between. CDR3 amino acids: CASRANRQGSYEQYF. The CDR3 DNA follows: TGTGCCAGCAGGGCTAACAGGCAGGGCTCCTACGAGCAGTACTTC. Full variable domain (missing parts from reference TRBV2 and TRBJ2-7): EPEVTQTPSHQVTQMGQEVILRCVPISNHLYFYWYRQILGQKVEFLVSFYNNEISEKSEIFDDQFSVERPDGSNFTLKIRSTKLEDSAMYFCASRANRQGSYEQYFGPGTRLTVT.

With regard to this clone: The junction departs from the called germline gene at one end, perhaps through a read error. CDR3 residues: CASRRLAGHRELFF. CDR3 DNA sequence: TGTGCCAGCAGGAGACTAGCGGGTCACCGGGAACTGTTTTTT. The chain combines TRBV28 with TRBJ2-2, with 10 nucleotides matching TRBD2. The CDR3 length is 14 residues. CDR1 MDHEN and CDR2 SYDVKM come from the germline V gene.

The gene calls are TRBV6-5 and TRBJ2-3, with D possibly matching TRBD2 (7 bases). This CDR3 has 15 residues. CDR1 MNHEY and CDR2 SVGAGI come from the germline V gene. V lost 2 bases and J 5 bases, leaving 14 bases between the germline ends. This CDR3 reads CASSYGVGGGDTQYF. CDR3 nucleotides: TGTGCCAGCAGTTACGGGGTGGGAGGGGGAGATACGCAGTATTTT.

V and J are TRBV2 and TRBJ1-1; perhaps TRBD1 as D (6 bases). The V and J ends lost 4 bases and 4 bases respectively, with 13 bases between them. Per germline, CDR1 SNHLY and CDR2 FYNNEI. The CDR3 runs 14 residues. CDR3 sequence reads: CASSGEGVITEAFF. The CDR3 bases are TGTGCCAGCAGTGGTGAGGGGGTAATCACTGAAGCTTTCTTT.

The V and J genes are TRBV28 and TRBJ1-2; 7 nucleotides agree with TRBD1. Germline V gene sequence: CDR1 MDHEN, CDR2 SYDVKM. The CDR3 has 15 amino acids. Trimming cost V 5 bases and J 5 bases; bases outside gene matches: 11. The CDR3 bases are TGTGCCAGCAGTCTGGCCGTGACAGGGAGGTATGGCTACACCTTC. It translates to CASSLAVTGRYGYTF.

The gene calls are TRBV7-9 and TRBJ2-7; a weak D match, TRBD2 (6 bases). Germline values: CDR1 SEHNR, CDR2 FQNEAQ (reference sequence). The CDR3 totals 15 residues. The germline V and J ends were trimmed by 2 bases and 3 bases, with 14 bases remaining between them. CDR3 DNA: TGTGCCAGCAGCTTATTGGAGGAGGGAATCTACGAGCAGTACTTC. It translates to CASSLLEEGIYEQYF.

The genes are TRBV19 and TRBJ2-7, with 7 bases that match TRBD2. V shed 7 bases, J shed 7 bases, and the junction held 10 bases outside the gene matches. This CDR3 comprises 13 residues. Per the germline V gene, CDR1 is LNHDA and CDR2 is SQIVND (reference sequence). DNA of the CDR3: TGTGCCAGTAAATCGGCGGGAGTTCATGAGCAGTACTTC. Protein: CASKSAGVHEQYF.

This chain joins TRBV4-1 and TRBJ2-1; 11 nucleotides align to TRBD2. Trimming took 1 base from V and 3 from J; bases not matched to a gene: 2. CDR1 is MGHRA, CDR2 YSYEKL, per germline. The CDR3 contains 16 residues. CDR3 sequence: CASSQGLAGFYNEQFF. The CDR3 bases are TGCGCCAGCAGCCAAGGACTAGCGGGGTTCTACAATGAGCAGTTCTTC.

The chain is built from TRBV20-1 and TRBJ1-5; TRBD1 is a possible D gene (5 bases). CDR3 length: 15 residues. Deletions cut 3 bases from V and 1 base from J, with 13 bases between. The V gene's germline CDR1 is DFQATT and CDR2 SNEGSKA (reference sequence). The CDR3 coding sequence is TGCAGTGCTAGTTTGGGCAGGGCCAGCAATCAGCCCCAGCATTTT. As protein: CSASLGRASNQPQHF.

Here the CDR3 DNA reads TGTGCCAGCAGCCCGAGGGGGGGACAGGGTCGATCTGGGGCCAACGTCCTGACTTTC. Its translation is CASSPRGGQGRSGANVLTF. This chain joins TRBV7-2 and TRBJ2-6; 9 nucleotides align to TRBD1. The V gene end was trimmed by 5 bases and the J gene end by 1 base; junction bases not matched to a gene: 12. Per the germline V gene, CDR1 is SGHTA and CDR2 is FQGNSA. This CDR3 has 19 residues.

This clone came up a few times. The chain employs TRBV7-2 and TRBJ2-7, with 13 bases identical to TRBD2. Unmatched junction bases numbered 3, after V lost 2 bases and J lost 2 bases. Germline V gene sequence: CDR1 SGHTA, CDR2 FQGNSA. The CDR3 length is 16 residues. The CDR3 sequence: CASSLPGLAGAYEQYF. The CDR3 nucleotides read TGTGCCAGCAGCTTACCCGGACTAGCGGGGGCCTACGAGCAGTACTTC.

This sequence joins TRBV15 and TRBJ2-7; TRBD2 matches 8 bases. V trimming: 0 bases; J trimming: 4 bases; junction bases outside the gene matches: 8. From germline, CDR1 is LNHNV and CDR2 YYDKDF (reference sequence). This CDR3 contains 16 residues. CDR3: CATSREASGGPYEQYF. CDR3 DNA: TGTGCCACCAGCAGAGAGGCAAGCGGGGGACCTTACGAGCAGTACTTC.

This clone was counted a single time. The chain uses TRBV13 and TRBJ2-5, with 14 positions matching TRBD2. J gave up 7 bases and V 5 bases, and 6 bases lay outside the gene matches. Per the germline V gene, CDR1 is PRHDT and CDR2 is FYEKMQ (reference sequence). This CDR3 has 15 residues. This CDR3 is CASSMGLAGVATQYF. In DNA form, the CDR3 reads TGTGCCAGCAGCATGGGACTAGCGGGAGTAGCGACCCAGTACTTC.